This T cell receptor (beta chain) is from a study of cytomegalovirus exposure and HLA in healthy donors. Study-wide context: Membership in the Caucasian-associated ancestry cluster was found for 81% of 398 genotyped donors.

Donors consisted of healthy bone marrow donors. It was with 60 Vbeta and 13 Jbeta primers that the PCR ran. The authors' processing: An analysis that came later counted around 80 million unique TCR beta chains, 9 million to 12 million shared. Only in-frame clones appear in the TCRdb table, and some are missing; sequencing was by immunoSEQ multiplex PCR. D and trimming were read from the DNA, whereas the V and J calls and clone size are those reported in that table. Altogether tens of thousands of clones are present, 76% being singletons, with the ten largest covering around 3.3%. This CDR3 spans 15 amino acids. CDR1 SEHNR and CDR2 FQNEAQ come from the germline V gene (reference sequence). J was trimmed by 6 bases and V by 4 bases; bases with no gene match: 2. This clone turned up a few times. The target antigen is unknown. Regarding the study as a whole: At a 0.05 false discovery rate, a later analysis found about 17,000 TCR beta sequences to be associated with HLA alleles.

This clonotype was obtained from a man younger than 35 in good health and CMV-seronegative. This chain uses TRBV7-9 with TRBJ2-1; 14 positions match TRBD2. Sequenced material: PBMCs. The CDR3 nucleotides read TGTGCCAGCAGCTCCGGACTAGCGGGGGGCAATGAGCAGTTCTTC. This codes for CASSSGLAGGNEQFF.